This TCR beta chain emerged from a study of CD8+CD57+ T cells in acquired aplastic anemia. At the level of the study: Mean yield of DNA from sorted CD4+ and CD8+ cells was 3 to 3.5 ug. Healthy donor CD4+ samples were sequenced to a depth that averaged about 10.8 million reads.

Study conclusions and caveats: In common between the patients and the controls were more than 25 CD8+ CDR3 sequences.

CDR3 and TCR beta VDJ profiling relied on a genomic DNA template. MiXCR, run by TCRdb on the reads, gives a single entry per CDR3 protein. The data hold around 190,000 distinct CDR3 sequences, with 61% observed a single time. V was clipped by 1 base and J by 0 bases, with 12 bases between them. Germline V CDR1 and CDR2: SEHNR, FQNEAQ (reference sequence). The CDR3 is 16 residues long. The sample holds many counts of this clonotype. The target antigen is unknown. The genes are TRBV7-9 and TRBJ1-1; D might be TRBD1 (5 bases). The sample comprised sorted CD4+, CD8+, or CD8+CD57+ T cells (not recorded which) from PBMCs. The receptor's source is a human donor in good health. The CDR3 region is CASSLGFRGMNTEAFF. The CDR3 nucleotides are TGTGCCAGCAGCTTAGGTTTCCGGGGGATGAACACTGAAGCTTTCTTT.